This TCR beta chain was retrieved from a study of beta chain features in type 1 diabetes. For the study at large: Cell yields, age and gender were similar between patients and healthy donors.

The study reverse transcribed the entire isolated RNA, so it sequenced expressed TCRB transcripts. This table comes from immunoSEQ multiplex PCR, and its TCRdb copy is limited to in-frame clones, with some not included. The profile covers roughly 150,000 clones, with roughly 10% appearing a single time and about 0.75% taken by the ten largest. This clone was seen only a few times. Antigen: not known. Every sorted population was more than 98% pure. Study observations and caveats: A definitive answer on HLA type influencing TCRB rearrangement was not reached here. Shorter TCRB CDR3s, moderately but significantly so, marked every one of the four CD4+ subsets in Type 1 diabetes patients. Diminished insertions and augmented deletions at VDJ junctions characterized type 1 diabetes patients.

The TCR originated in a woman in her twenties or thirties with type 1 diabetes. Source material: central memory CD4+ T cells from blood.

CDR3 coding DNA: TGTGCCAGCAGCCTCGGAAGCACGGGAGAGACCCAGTACTTC. Translated, it gives CASSLGSTGETQYF. This chain uses TRBV7-8 with TRBJ2-5; D uncertain. This CDR3 contains 14 residues. Germline values: CDR1 SGHVS, CDR2 FQNEAQ. V shed 5 bases and J shed 4 bases, with 14 bases lying between them.